The rows below give T cell receptor beta chains drawn from one sample of a study of blood T cell repertoires in COVID-19. Only in-frame clones appear in the TCRdb table, and some are missing; sequencing was by immunoSEQ multiplex PCR. Among 200,000 to 250,000 clones, 90% were seen once, and the ten largest hold approximately 2.5%. Sequencing input: peripheral blood. These receptors all stem from a man aged 25 to 40 with COVID-19, enrolled during active disease. The CDR3 runs from the conserved cysteine through the conserved F or W. The order of the fields is V gene, D gene, CDR3 protein. The D gene is left open where the match is weak.

TRBV6-1	TRBD1	CASLQGAGNQPQHF
TRBV7-9	NA	CASSLVRGATDTQYF
TRBV7-9	NA	CASSLDEGRRLYEQYF
TRBV28	NA	CASSFTGSNYGYTF
TRBV19	TRBD2	CASSIDPLSGGLTGELFF
TRBV5-1	NA	CASSADTNTGELFF
TRBV28	NA	CASSPGGRARNTIYF
TRBV5-4	TRBD2	CASALAGGIGEQFF
TRBV28	NA	CASSLGLSGGGYTF
TRBV19	TRBD2	CASSMGLAGAEQFF
TRBV28	TRBD1	CASSRQGGSTDTQYF
TRBV4-1	TRBD2	CASSRGRGDYTGELFF
TRBV2	NA	CASSYQETQYF
TRBV10-3	TRBD1	CAIRPGQGGYEQYF
TRBV6-2/TRBV6-3	NA	CASSPRRGEGNQPQHF
TRBV6-4	TRBD1	CASSDTGTGFNEQFF
TRBV10-3	NA	CAISARVGGTGFGELFF
TRBV2	TRBD1	CASSARQGSSYEQYF
TRBV7-2	TRBD1	CASTASDRVNQPQHF
TRBV28	NA	CAIGGGSSYEQYF
TRBV11-1	NA	CASAQVDYGYTF
TRBV10-3	TRBD1	CAISESFQGQTYQHF
TRBV2	NA	CASSSQDSTYTF
TRBV6-5	NA	CASRRTGNTIYF
TRBV7-2	NA	CASRRQVDTEAFF
TRBV18	TRBD1	CASSQTGTGGYEQYF
TRBV20-1	TRBD2	CSASGSGTSGENTGELFF
TRBV15	NA	CATSRDAGAPYGYTF
TRBV24-1	TRBD1	CATSSGQVLGNEQFF
TRBV27	NA	CASSWGDEKLFF
TRBV18	NA	CASSPPSYTDTQYF
TRBV25-1	TRBD1	CASRPSGTGYQETQYF
TRBV18	TRBD1	CASSAGQAEGYTF
TRBV27	NA	CASKNMITGDYGYTF
TRBV12-5	NA	CASGLVIATSGNTIYF
TRBV10-3	TRBD1	CAISGTGGNQPQHF
TRBV14	NA	CASSQKVERPRGNTIYF
TRBV5-1	TRBD1	CASSMGTGGNEKLFF
TRBV18	TRBD1	CASSPPPTGGNSPLHF
TRBV7-9	NA	CASLVLHRGMGYGYTF
TRBV27	TRBD1	CASSLRGDRGPYNSPLHF
TRBV6-2/TRBV6-3	NA	CASSLLGQPPGNTIYF
TRBV28	TRBD1	CASSPGTGKYEQYF
TRBV7-2	TRBD1	CASSLGGGGGNTIYF
TRBV5-1	TRBD2	CASSFRGGGTDTQYF
TRBV4-3	NA	CASSQVVAAVGQFF
TRBV30	TRBD1	CAWRQGWGTEAFF
TRBV6-6	TRBD1	CASSSPGQNNEKLFF
TRBV27	NA	CASSSPFGGHTEAFF
TRBV7-2	TRBD1	CASSQGQGLNYGYTF
TRBV4-1	NA	CASSQDSSTWAGYGYTF
TRBV12-3/TRBV12-4	NA	CASSLKEEAFF
TRBV7-2	NA	CASSFTGSNQPQHF
TRBV7-3	TRBD1	CASSLTGDSRNTIYF
TRBV7-2	TRBD1	CASSHKGTDSNQPQHF
TRBV27	TRBD1	CASSLSTGGNTQYF
TRBV6-6	TRBD1	CASSFSDRSNYGYTF
TRBV6-2/TRBV6-3	TRBD1	CASSRAGQGSMYEQYF